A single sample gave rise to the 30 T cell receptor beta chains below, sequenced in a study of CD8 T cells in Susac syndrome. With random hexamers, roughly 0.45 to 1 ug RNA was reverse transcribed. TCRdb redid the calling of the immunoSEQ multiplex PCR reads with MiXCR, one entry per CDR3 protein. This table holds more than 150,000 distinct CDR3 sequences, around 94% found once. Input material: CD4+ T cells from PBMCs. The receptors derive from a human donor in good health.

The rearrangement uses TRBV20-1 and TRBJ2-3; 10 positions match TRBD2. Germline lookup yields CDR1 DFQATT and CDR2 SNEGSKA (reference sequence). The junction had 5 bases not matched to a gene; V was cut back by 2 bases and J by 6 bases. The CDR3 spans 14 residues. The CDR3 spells CSARLAGGQDTQYF. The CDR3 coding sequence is TGCAGTGCTAGATTAGCGGGGGGCCAGGATACGCAGTATTTT.

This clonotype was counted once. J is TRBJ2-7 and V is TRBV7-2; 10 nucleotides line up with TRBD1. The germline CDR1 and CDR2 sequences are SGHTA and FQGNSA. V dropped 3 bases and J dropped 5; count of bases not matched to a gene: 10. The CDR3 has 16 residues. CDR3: CASSFLAGTGAHEQYF. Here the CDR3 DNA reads TGTGCCAGCAGCTTCCTCGCCGGGACAGGGGCCCACGAGCAGTACTTC.

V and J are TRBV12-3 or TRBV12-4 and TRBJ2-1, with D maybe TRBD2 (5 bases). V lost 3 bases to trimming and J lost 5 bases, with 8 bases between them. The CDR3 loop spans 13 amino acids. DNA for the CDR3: TGTGCCAGCAGTTTTTCGACTAACAATGAGCAGTTCTTC. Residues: CASSFSTNNEQFF.

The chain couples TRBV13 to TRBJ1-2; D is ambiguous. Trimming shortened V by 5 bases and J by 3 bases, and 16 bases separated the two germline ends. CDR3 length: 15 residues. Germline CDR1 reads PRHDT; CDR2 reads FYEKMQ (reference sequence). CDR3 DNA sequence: TGTGCCAGCAGCCCAGGATGGGGATCATACTATGGCTACACCTTC. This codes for CASSPGWGSYYGYTF.

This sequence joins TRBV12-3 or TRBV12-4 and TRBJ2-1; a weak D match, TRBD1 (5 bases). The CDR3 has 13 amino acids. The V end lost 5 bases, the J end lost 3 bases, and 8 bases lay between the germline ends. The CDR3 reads CASSPQGYNEQFF. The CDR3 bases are TGTGCCAGCAGTCCCCAGGGCTACAATGAGCAGTTCTTC.

The CDR3 DNA reads as TGCGCCAGCAGCCTAAACCTTCGATCTGGCTACACCTTC. Protein: CASSLNLRSGYTF. The rearrangement joins TRBV4-1 to TRBJ1-2; no clear D. Trimming pared 4 bases from V and 7 bases from J, leaving 13 bases between. Germline V gene data show CDR1 as MGHRA and CDR2 as YSYEKL. This CDR3 comprises 13 residues.

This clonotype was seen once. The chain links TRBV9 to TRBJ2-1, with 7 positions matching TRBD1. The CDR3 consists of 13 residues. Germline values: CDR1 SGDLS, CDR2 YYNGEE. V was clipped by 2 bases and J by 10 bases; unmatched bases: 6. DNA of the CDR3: TGTGCCAGCAGCGTGACAGGGATCGGGGAGCAGTTCTTC. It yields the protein CASSVTGIGEQFF.

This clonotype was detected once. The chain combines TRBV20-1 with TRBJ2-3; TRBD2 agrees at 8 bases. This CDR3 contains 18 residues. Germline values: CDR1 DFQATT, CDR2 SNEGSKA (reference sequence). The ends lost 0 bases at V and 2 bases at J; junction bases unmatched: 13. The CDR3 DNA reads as TGCAGTGCTAGAGATCCAGCGGGGGCCAGGTCTTACACAGATACGCAGTATTTT. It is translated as CSARDPAGARSYTDTQYF.

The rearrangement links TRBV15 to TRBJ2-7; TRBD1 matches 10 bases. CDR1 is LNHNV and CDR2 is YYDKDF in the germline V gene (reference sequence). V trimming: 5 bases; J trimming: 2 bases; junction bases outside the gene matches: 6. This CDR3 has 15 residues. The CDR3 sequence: CATSRDRGRPYEQYF. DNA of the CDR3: TGTGCCACCAGCCGTGACAGGGGGCGGCCCTACGAGCAGTACTTC.

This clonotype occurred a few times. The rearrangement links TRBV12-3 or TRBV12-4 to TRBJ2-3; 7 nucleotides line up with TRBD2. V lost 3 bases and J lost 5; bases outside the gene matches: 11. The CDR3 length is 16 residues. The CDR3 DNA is TGTGCCAGCAGTTTCGGAGGCGGGGGTCCGGTAGATACGCAGTATTTT. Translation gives CASSFGGGGPVDTQYF.

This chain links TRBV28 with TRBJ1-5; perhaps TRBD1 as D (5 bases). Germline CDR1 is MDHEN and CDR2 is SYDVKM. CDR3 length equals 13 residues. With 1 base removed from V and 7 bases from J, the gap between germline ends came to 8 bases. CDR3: CASSLFGGQPQHF. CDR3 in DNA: TGTGCCAGCAGTTTATTCGGGGGGCAGCCCCAGCATTTT.

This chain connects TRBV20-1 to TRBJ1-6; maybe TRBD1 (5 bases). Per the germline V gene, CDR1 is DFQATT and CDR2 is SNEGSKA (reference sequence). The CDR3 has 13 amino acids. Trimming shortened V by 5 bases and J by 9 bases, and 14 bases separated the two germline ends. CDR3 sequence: CSAGAAVGSPLHF. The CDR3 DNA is TGCAGTGCTGGGGCTGCCGTCGGTTCACCCCTCCACTTT.

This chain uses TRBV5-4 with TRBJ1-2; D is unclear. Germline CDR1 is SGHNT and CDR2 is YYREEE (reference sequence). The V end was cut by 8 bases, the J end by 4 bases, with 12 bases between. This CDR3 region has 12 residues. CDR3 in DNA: TGTGCCAGTGGGGAGACATCCTATGGCTACACCTTC. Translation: CASGETSYGYTF. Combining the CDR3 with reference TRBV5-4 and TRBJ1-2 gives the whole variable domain ETGVTQSPTHLIKTRGQQVTLRCSSQSGHNTVSWYQQALGQGPQFIFQYYREEENGRGNFPPRFSGLQFPNYSSELNVNALELDDSALYLCASGETSYGYTFGSGTRLTVV.

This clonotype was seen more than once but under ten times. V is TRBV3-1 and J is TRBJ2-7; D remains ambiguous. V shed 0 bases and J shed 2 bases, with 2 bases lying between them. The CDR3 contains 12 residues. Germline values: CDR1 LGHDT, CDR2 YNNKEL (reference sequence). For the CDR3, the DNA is TGTGCCAGCAGCCAAGAAACCTACGAGCAGTACTTC. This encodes CASSQETYEQYF.

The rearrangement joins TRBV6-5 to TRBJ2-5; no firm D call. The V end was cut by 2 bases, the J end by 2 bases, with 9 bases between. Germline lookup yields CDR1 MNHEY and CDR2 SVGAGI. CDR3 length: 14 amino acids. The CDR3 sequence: CASSYGQRQETQYF. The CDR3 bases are TGTGCCAGCAGTTACGGGCAGAGACAAGAGACCCAGTACTTC.

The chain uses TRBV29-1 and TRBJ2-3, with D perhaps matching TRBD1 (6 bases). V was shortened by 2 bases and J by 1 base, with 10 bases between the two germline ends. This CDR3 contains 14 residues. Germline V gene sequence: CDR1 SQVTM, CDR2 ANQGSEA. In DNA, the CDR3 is TGCAGCGTTGAACAGGGGAAAGGCACAGATACGCAGTATTTT. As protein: CSVEQGKGTDTQYF.

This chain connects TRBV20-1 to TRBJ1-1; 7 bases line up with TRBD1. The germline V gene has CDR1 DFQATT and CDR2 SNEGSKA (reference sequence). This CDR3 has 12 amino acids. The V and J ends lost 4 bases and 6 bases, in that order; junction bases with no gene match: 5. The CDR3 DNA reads TGCAGTGCTAAATGGACAGGCTCTGAAGCTTTCTTT. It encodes CSAKWTGSEAFF.

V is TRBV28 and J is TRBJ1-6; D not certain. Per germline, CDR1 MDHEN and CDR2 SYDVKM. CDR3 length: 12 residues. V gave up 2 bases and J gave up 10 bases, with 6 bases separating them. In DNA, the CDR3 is TGTGCCAGCAGTTTACCGGCCTCACCCCTCCACTTT. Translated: CASSLPASPLHF.

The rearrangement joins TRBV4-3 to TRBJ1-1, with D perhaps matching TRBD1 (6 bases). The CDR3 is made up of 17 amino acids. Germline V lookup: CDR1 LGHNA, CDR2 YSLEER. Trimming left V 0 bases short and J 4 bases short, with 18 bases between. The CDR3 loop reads CASSQDAVRGARTEAFF. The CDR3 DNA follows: TGCGCCAGCAGCCAAGATGCGGTTAGGGGGGCTCGCACTGAAGCTTTCTTT.

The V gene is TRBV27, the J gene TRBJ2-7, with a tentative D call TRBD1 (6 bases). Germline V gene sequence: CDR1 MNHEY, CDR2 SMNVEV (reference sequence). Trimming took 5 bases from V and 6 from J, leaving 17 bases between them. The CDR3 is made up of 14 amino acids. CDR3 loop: CASSPSGQYGEQYF. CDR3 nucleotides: TGTGCCAGCAGTCCCTCTGGACAGTACGGCGAGCAGTACTTC.

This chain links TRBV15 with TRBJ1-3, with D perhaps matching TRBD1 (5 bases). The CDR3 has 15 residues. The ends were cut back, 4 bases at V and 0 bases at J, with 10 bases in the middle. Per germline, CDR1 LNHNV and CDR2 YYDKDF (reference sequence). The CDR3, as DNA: TGTGCCACCAGCAAAACAGGCCCCTCTGGAAACACCATATATTTT. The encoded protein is CATSKTGPSGNTIYF.

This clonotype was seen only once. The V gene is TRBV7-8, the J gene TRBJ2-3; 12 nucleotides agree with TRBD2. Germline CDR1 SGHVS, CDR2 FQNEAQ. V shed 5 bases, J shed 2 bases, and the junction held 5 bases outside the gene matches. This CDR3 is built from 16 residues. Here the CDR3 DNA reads TGTGCCAGCAGCGAAGGGACTAGCGGGTTCACAGATACGCAGTATTTT. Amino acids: CASSEGTSGFTDTQYF.

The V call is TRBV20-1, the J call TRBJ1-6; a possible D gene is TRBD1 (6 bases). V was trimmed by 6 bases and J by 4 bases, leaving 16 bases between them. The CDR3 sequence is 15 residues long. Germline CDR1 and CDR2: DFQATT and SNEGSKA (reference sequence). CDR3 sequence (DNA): TGCAGTGCCGCCCCCCCGGGGGCGTATAATTCACCCCTCCACTTT. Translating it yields CSAAPPGAYNSPLHF.

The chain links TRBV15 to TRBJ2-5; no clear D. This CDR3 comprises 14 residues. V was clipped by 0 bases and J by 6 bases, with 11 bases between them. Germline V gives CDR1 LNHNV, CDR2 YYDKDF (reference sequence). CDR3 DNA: TGTGCCACCAGCAGAGACGTCTTAGGGAAGACCCAGTACTTC. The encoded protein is CATSRDVLGKTQYF.

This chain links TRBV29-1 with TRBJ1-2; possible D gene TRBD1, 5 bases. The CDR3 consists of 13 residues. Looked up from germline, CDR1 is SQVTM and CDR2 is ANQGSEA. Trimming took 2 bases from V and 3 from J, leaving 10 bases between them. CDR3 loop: CSVEPQGYYGYTF. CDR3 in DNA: TGCAGCGTTGAACCTCAGGGATACTATGGCTACACCTTC.

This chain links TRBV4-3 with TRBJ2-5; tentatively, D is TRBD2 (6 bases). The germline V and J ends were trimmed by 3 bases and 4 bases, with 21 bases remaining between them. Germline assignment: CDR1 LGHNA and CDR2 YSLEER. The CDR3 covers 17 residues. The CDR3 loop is CASSQDAEGRLGETQYF. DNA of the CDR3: TGCGCCAGCAGCCAGGATGCGGAGGGGAGGTTGGGAGAGACCCAGTACTTC.

The CDR3 loop reads CASQGLAGYEQYF. CDR3 sequence (DNA): TGTGCCAGCCAAGGACTAGCGGGCTACGAGCAGTACTTC. The chain couples TRBV2 to TRBJ2-7; TRBD2 aligns across 11 bases. The CDR3 runs to 13 residues. Looked up from germline, CDR1 is SNHLY and CDR2 is FYNNEI. The ends lost 8 bases at V and 3 bases at J; junction bases unmatched: 3. The complete variable domain, with remaining parts taken from reference TRBV2 and TRBJ2-7, reads EPEVTQTPSHQVTQMGQEVILRCVPISNHLYFYWYRQILGQKVEFLVSFYNNEISEKSEIFDDQFSVERPDGSNFTLKIRSTKLEDSAMYFCASQGLAGYEQYFGPGTRLTVT.

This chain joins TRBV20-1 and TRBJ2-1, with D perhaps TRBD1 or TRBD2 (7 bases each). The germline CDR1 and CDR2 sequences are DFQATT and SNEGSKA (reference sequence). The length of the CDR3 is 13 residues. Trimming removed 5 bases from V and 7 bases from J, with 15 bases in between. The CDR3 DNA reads TGCAGTGCTCCCCTCAGGGGGGGGAATGAGCAGTTCTTC. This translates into CSAPLRGGNEQFF.

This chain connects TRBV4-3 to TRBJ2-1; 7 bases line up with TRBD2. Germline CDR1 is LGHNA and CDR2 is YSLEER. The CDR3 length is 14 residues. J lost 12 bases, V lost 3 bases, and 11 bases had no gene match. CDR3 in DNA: TGCGCCAGCAGCCAGGGGACGGGGGGAGTCGGGCAGTTCTTC. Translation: CASSQGTGGVGQFF.

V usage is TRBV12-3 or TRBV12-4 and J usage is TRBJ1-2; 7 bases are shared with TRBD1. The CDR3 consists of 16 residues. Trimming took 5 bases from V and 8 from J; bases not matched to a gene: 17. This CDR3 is CASSPQGQRGRGGYTF. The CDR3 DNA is TGTGCCAGCAGTCCCCAGGGACAGAGGGGTCGAGGGGGCTACACCTTC.